One T cell receptor (beta chain) is described in this entry. The CDR3 length is 14 residues. Germline values: CDR1 SEHNR, CDR2 FQNEAQ (reference sequence). V was shortened by 5 bases and J by 4 bases, with 14 bases between the two germline ends. Per the authors' pipeline: Estimated nucleated cell counts came from reference gene primer amplification. TCRdb's table, derived via immunoSEQ multiplex PCR, lists solely in-frame clones and lacks some. The V and J calls and the clone size are those of that table, but D and trimming were determined from the DNA. The sample carries around 140,000 clones, almost 90% recorded once. This specimen comes from a study of blood T cell repertoires in COVID-19.

This receptor was obtained from a woman aged 55 to 70 with acute or convalescent COVID-19. Sample: peripheral blood. V and J are TRBV7-9 and TRBJ1-1, with a possible D match to TRBD1 (6 bases). For the CDR3, the DNA is TGTGCCAGCAGCCACGACCCCAGGGGCACTGAAGCTTTCTTT. It specifies CASSHDPRGTEAFF.